This TCR beta chain was recorded in a study of T cell changes during pregnancy in multiple sclerosis. Libraries were prepared by immunoSEQ multiplex PCR; TCRdb keeps only in-frame clonotypes and omits some of them. The table lists roughly 48,000 clones, 85% to 95% of them singletons. This specimen was CD8+ T cells from peripheral blood mononuclear cells, taken in the first trimester of pregnancy. This clonotype originated in a female donor with multiple sclerosis, enrolled in a pregnancy study.

The CDR3 DNA is TGCAGCGTTTCCCTAGCGGGAGGGGTCTACAATGAGCAGTTCTTC. Protein sequence: CSVSLAGGVYNEQFF. The chain couples TRBV29-1 to TRBJ2-1, with 12 bases identical to TRBD2. In germline, CDR1 is SQVTM, CDR2 ANQGSEA. Germline trimming cut 5 bases from V and 3 bases from J; bases unmatched to any gene: 5. CDR3 length: 15 amino acids.